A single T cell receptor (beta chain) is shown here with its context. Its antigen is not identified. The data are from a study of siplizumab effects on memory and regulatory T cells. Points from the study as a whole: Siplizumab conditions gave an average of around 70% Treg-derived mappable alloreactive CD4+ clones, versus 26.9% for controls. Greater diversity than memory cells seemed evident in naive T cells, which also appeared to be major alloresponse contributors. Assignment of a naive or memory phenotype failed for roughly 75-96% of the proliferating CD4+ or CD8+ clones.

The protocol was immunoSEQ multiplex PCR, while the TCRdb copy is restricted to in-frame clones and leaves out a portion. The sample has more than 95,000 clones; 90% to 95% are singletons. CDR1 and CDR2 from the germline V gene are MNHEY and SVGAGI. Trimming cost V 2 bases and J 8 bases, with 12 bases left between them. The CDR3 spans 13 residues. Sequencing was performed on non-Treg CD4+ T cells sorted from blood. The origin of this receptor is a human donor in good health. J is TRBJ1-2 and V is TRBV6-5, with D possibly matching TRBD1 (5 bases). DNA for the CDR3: TGTGCCAGCAGTTACCTAGACAGTCGCGGCTACACCTTC. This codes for CASSYLDSRGYTF.